These T cell receptor beta chains were read from a single sample in a study of T cell responses to AZD1222 COVID-19 vaccine. Method: immunoSEQ multiplex PCR; TCRdb's copy keeps in-frame clones and lacks some. The table lists fewer than 110,000 clones, roughly 87% of them singletons. The input for sequencing was peripheral blood, taken on day 0 of AZD1222 vaccination. These receptors were collected from an adult in good health. CDR3s include the opening cysteine and the closing phenylalanine or tryptophan. A D gene is named only where the DNA matches it firmly. Clone size is not always given. Where it is, it says once, few, many or a class for expanded clones.

TRBV28,-,TRBJ2-7,-,CASSPEGEQYF,TGTGCCAGCAGTCCCGAGGGTGAGCAGTACTTC
TRBV11-2,TRBD1,TRBJ2-5,-,CASSWDRSLETQYF,TGTGCCAGCAGCTGGGACAGGTCCTTGGAGACCCAGTACTTC
TRBV30,TRBD1,TRBJ1-6,few,CAWSKGARNSPLHF,TGTGCCTGGAGTAAGGGGGCAAGAAATTCACCCCTCCACTTT
TRBV5-5,-,TRBJ1-5,-,CASSPDSSNQPQHF,TGTGCCAGCAGCCCAGACAGTAGCAATCAGCCCCAGCATTTT
TRBV30,-,TRBJ1-1,-,CAWSVKLPTGMAFF,TGTGCCTGGAGTGTTAAACTCCCGACAGGTATGGCTTTCTTT
TRBV7-2,TRBD1,TRBJ2-3,-,CASSLLGQGAGDTQYF,TGTGCCAGCAGCTTACTAGGACAGGGGGCTGGAGATACGCAGTATTTT
TRBV7-2,-,TRBJ1-5,-,CASSLTRWTALSNQPQHF,TGTGCCAGCAGCCTCACTCGTTGGACAGCGCTAAGCAATCAGCCCCAGCATTTT
TRBV6-4,-,TRBJ1-1,few,CASSDRANTEAFF,TGTGCCAGCAGTGACAGGGCGAACACTGAAGCTTTCTTT
TRBV6-5,-,TRBJ2-7,-,CASHRGASYEQYF,TGTGCCAGCCACCGCGGGGCCTCCTACGAGCAGTACTTC
TRBV27,-,TRBJ1-2,-,CASSTGYGYTF,TGTGCCAGCAGCACGGGTTATGGCTACACCTTC
TRBV6-5,TRBD1,TRBJ2-5,-,CASSYGDRHQTQYF,TGTGCCAGCAGTTACGGGGACAGACACCAGACCCAGTACTTC
TRBV18,-,TRBJ1-3,-,CASSPSSGASGNTIYF,TGTGCCAGCTCACCCTCGTCGGGGGCTTCTGGAAACACCATATATTTT
TRBV30,-,TRBJ2-2,-,CAWGQGGTGELFF,TGTGCCTGGGGTCAGGGTGGTACCGGGGAGCTGTTTTTT
TRBV5-1,TRBD1,TRBJ2-7,-,CASSLVRGGLYEQYF,TGCGCCAGCAGCTTGGTGAGAGGGGGCCTCTACGAGCAGTACTTC
TRBV29-1,-,TRBJ2-1,-,CSVEAGADYNEQFF,TGCAGCGTTGAAGCAGGGGCCGACTACAATGAGCAGTTCTTC
TRBV19,-,TRBJ2-1,-,CASKDRTTSSYNEQFF,TGTGCCAGTAAAGACAGGACCACCAGCTCCTACAATGAGCAGTTCTTC
TRBV3-1/TRBV3-2,-,TRBJ1-1,-,CASSQDLGGAAFF,TGTGCCAGCAGCCAAGATCTTGGGGGGGCCGCTTTCTTT
TRBV12-3/TRBV12-4,-,TRBJ1-1,-,CASSPTRNTEAFF,TGTGCCAGCAGTCCAACTAGGAACACTGAAGCTTTCTTT
TRBV5-4,TRBD2,TRBJ2-7,-,CASSLEASGYYEQYF,TGTGCCAGCAGCTTGGAGGCTAGCGGTTACTACGAGCAGTACTTC
TRBV4-1,-,TRBJ1-1,-,CASSASQDSGEAFF,TGCGCCAGCAGCGCGAGCCAGGACTCAGGGGAAGCTTTCTTT
TRBV7-2,-,TRBJ1-5,-,CASSLSRGANQPQHF,TGTGCCAGCAGCCTAAGCAGGGGCGCCAATCAGCCCCAGCATTTT
TRBV4-2,-,TRBJ2-1,-,CASSREVSYNEQFF,TGTGCCAGCAGCCGCGAGGTCTCCTACAATGAGCAGTTCTTC
TRBV11-3,TRBD2,TRBJ2-1,-,CASSLSPGGRRGIEQFF,TGTGCCAGCAGCTTAAGCCCCGGCGGGAGGCGGGGCATTGAGCAGTTCTTC
TRBV2,-,TRBJ2-1,-,CASLREGRPLQRCWESLAYNEQFF,TGTGCCAGCCTACGAGAGGGAAGACCACTACAGCGTTGCTGGGAGTCGCTAGCCTACAATGAGCAGTTCTTC
TRBV7-3,-,TRBJ1-2,-,CASSLTNTKISYTF,TGTGCCAGCAGCTTAACGAATACTAAGATCAGCTACACCTTC
TRBV5-4,TRBD1,TRBJ2-3,-,CASSSGQGVDTDTQYF,TGTGCCAGCAGCTCGGGACAGGGGGTCGACACAGATACGCAGTATTTT